A single sample is the source of the 31 T cell receptor beta chains below, sequenced in a study of blood T cell repertoires in COVID-19. TCRdb keeps only in-frame clones here, not all; method: immunoSEQ multiplex PCR. The data contain about 320,000 clones, around 90% of them seen just once; the ten biggest clones take up 2% to 3%. Sequenced input: PBMCs or T cells enriched from blood (not recorded which). The receptor set was obtained from a man in his sixties who had recovered from COVID-19.

The chain is built from TRBV5-4 and TRBJ2-1; D is perhaps TRBD1 (6 bases). Trimming took 2 bases from V and 6 from J, leaving 15 bases between them. Germline V CDR1 and CDR2: SGHNT, YYREEE (reference sequence). The CDR3 sequence is 15 residues long. CDR3 amino acids: CASSFGTSGLNEQFF. CDR3 nucleotides: TGTGCCAGCAGCTTTGGGACATCCGGCCTCAATGAGCAGTTCTTC. Complete variable domain (other parts from reference TRBV5-4 and TRBJ2-1): ETGVTQSPTHLIKTRGQQVTLRCSSQSGHNTVSWYQQALGQGPQFIFQYYREEENGRGNFPPRFSGLQFPNYSSELNVNALELDDSALYLCASSFGTSGLNEQFFGPGTRLTVL.

The chain employs TRBV6-5 and TRBJ2-5; TRBD2 matches at 9 bases. V shed 2 bases, J shed 3 bases, and the junction held 4 bases outside the gene matches. Germline V CDR1 and CDR2: MNHEY, SVGAGI. There are 15 residues in the CDR3. DNA of the CDR3: TGTGCCAGCAGTTACGCGGCTAGCGGGGAAGAGACCCAGTACTTC. Translating gives CASSYAASGEETQYF.

The chain has TRBV3-1 (or the pseudogene TRBV3-2) and TRBJ1-5; D is possibly TRBD1 (6 bases). Trimming pared 6 bases from V and 4 bases from J, leaving 13 bases between. Germline loops: CDR1 LGHDT, CDR2 YNNKEL (reference sequence). The CDR3 spans 14 residues. DNA for the CDR3: TGTGCCAGCAGTGTAACAGGGTTAAATCAGCCCCAGCATTTT. It codes for CASSVTGLNQPQHF.

This clone showed up just a few times. The chain employs TRBV15 and TRBJ2-6; D unclear. CDR1 and CDR2 from the germline V gene are LNHNV and YYDKDF (reference sequence). V gave up 6 bases and J gave up 2 bases, with 5 bases separating them. The CDR3 spans 13 residues. CDR3 in DNA: TGTGCCACCAGGAAGCCTGGGGCCAACGTCCTGACTTTC. It encodes CATRKPGANVLTF.

CDR3 bases: TGTGCCAGCAGGAGAAGTGAGAACAATGAGCAGTTCTTC. It codes for CASRRSENNEQFF. The chain links TRBV6-6 to TRBJ2-1; D is ambiguous. Per the germline V gene, CDR1 is MNHNY and CDR2 is SVGAGI (reference sequence). CDR3 size: 13 residues. V lost 6 bases and J lost 5, with 11 bases in between.

This chain uses TRBV3-1 (or the pseudogene TRBV3-2) with TRBJ1-5; D might be TRBD1 (5 bases). CDR3 length equals 15 residues. Germline V CDR1 and CDR2: LGHDT, YNNKEL (reference sequence). V lost 2 bases to trimming and J lost 3 bases, with 11 bases between them. The CDR3 region has the DNA TGTGCCAGCAGCCAACGCGGGACGGTCAATCAGCCCCAGCATTTT. It yields the protein CASSQRGTVNQPQHF.

This chain links TRBV16 with TRBJ1-2, with 8 bases lining up with TRBD1. After removal of 4 bases from V and 5 bases from J, the junction contained 3 bases not matched to a gene. This CDR3 contains 13 residues. CDR1 and CDR2 from the germline V gene are KGHSY and FQNENV. The CDR3 nucleotides are TGTGCCAGCAGCCCCGGGACAGGATATGGCTACACCTTC. This codes for CASSPGTGYGYTF.

This clone was recorded once. This chain uses TRBV2 with TRBJ1-6, with a tentative D call TRBD1 (6 bases). The V gene's germline CDR1 is SNHLY and CDR2 FYNNEI. V gave up 8 bases and J gave up 1 base, with 27 bases separating them. The length of the CDR3 is 20 residues. The DNA of the CDR3 is TGTGCCAGCGGAGGACCGGGAATGGTGGGGGCTAGGTCCTATAATTCACCCCTCCACTTT. Protein: CASGGPGMVGARSYNSPLHF.

This rearrangement joins TRBV25-1 to TRBJ1-4, with D tentatively TRBD1 (6 bases). Germline CDR1 and CDR2: MGHDK and SYGVNS. CDR3 length: 15 amino acids. V lost 4 bases and J lost 4, with 13 bases in between. Written as DNA, the CDR3 is TGTGCCAGCAGTGTCCCAGGACAGTTTAATGAAAAACTGTTTTTT. Amino acids: CASSVPGQFNEKLFF.

This chain joins TRBV19 and TRBJ1-4, with D unresolved. This CDR3 spans 13 amino acids. Germline loops: CDR1 LNHDA, CDR2 SQIVND (reference sequence). Trimming shortened V by 8 bases and J by 8 bases, and 15 bases separated the two germline ends. CDR3 bases: TGTGCCAGTCACGTCACCTTCGGGGAAAAACTGTTTTTT. It encodes CASHVTFGEKLFF.

The chain links TRBV7-2 to TRBJ1-2; 7 bases fit TRBD1. The CDR3 totals 14 residues. The V and J ends lost 6 bases and 2 bases, in that order; junction bases with no gene match: 6. Germline lookup yields CDR1 SGHTA and CDR2 FQGNSA. As DNA, the CDR3 is TGTGCCAGCAGGGACGGACAGGCGAACTATGGCTACACCTTC. It encodes CASRDGQANYGYTF.

The V gene is TRBV4-1, the J gene TRBJ1-1; D is possibly TRBD1 (6 bases). Trimming removed 1 base from V and 5 bases from J, with 11 bases in between. Looked up from germline, CDR1 is MGHRA and CDR2 is YSYEKL. The CDR3 covers 14 residues. Written as DNA, the CDR3 is TGCGCCAGCAGCCAAGGACAGGCACCTACTGAAGCTTTCTTT. The encoded protein is CASSQGQAPTEAFF.

The V and J genes are TRBV3-1 (or the pseudogene TRBV3-2) and TRBJ2-7; 9 nucleotides match TRBD2. The CDR3 loop spans 14 amino acids. The germline V gene has CDR1 LGHDT and CDR2 YNNKEL (reference sequence). V gave up 7 bases and J gave up 4 bases; unmatched junction bases: 8. The CDR3 region has the DNA TGTGCCAGCAAGGAGGCGGGAGGGCCTTACGAGCAGTACTTC. Translation gives CASKEAGGPYEQYF.

The chain has TRBV12-5 and TRBJ2-4; 7 positions agree with TRBD2. Germline V gene data show CDR1 as LGHNT and CDR2 as FRNRAP. Trimming at V came to 6 bases and at J to 2 bases, leaving 13 bases not matched to a gene. The CDR3 is 17 amino acids. CDR3 nucleotide sequence: TGTGCTAGTGGACTACTCCGCGGGAGTAGAACCAAAAACATTCAGTACTTC. Protein product: CASGLLRGSRTKNIQYF.

V is TRBV3-1 (or the pseudogene TRBV3-2) and J is TRBJ2-5; 7 nucleotides agree with TRBD1. CDR1 and CDR2 from the germline V gene are LGHDT and YNNKEL (reference sequence). The CDR3 has 15 amino acids. The V gene end was trimmed by 3 bases and the J gene end by 3 bases; junction bases not matched to a gene: 7. The CDR3 reads CASSQLQGSKETQYF. As DNA, the CDR3 is TGTGCCAGCAGCCAGCTACAGGGGAGCAAAGAGACCCAGTACTTC.

This chain uses TRBV11-3 with TRBJ2-5; no clear D gene. Per germline, CDR1 SGHNT and CDR2 YENEEA. V lost 4 bases and J lost 3, with 15 bases in between. The CDR3 is 15 amino acids. CDR3 sequence: CASSSFLSIEETQYF. The CDR3 DNA is TGTGCCAGCAGCTCCTTCCTGTCTATTGAAGAGACCCAGTACTTC.

This chain links TRBV7-9 with TRBJ1-6; D remains ambiguous. The CDR3 extends over 17 amino acids. From germline, CDR1 is SEHNR and CDR2 FQNEAQ (reference sequence). V lost 4 bases and J 4 bases, leaving 17 bases between the germline ends. The CDR3 DNA reads TGTGCCAGCAGCTCTAGAGTGGAAGGTGGGTATAATTCACCCCTCCACTTT. This translates into CASSSRVEGGYNSPLHF.

The J gene is TRBJ1-4, the V gene TRBV10-3; no definite D call. V was shortened by 2 bases and J by 5 bases, with 9 bases between the two germline ends. This CDR3 is 14 amino acids long. Germline lookup yields CDR1 ENHRY and CDR2 SYGVKD. The CDR3 sequence: CAISEGPENEKLFF. For the CDR3, the DNA is TGTGCCATCAGTGAGGGTCCAGAAAATGAAAAACTGTTTTTT.

The gene calls are TRBV5-6 and TRBJ1-1, with D hard to call. Trimming stripped 0 bases from V and 0 bases from J, with 12 bases between. CDR1 and CDR2 (germline): SGHDT, YYEEEE. The CDR3 spans 16 residues. The DNA for the CDR3 is TGTGCCAGCAGCTTGGCACGGAGAGTAGTGAACACTGAAGCTTTCTTT. This sequence encodes CASSLARRVVNTEAFF. Based on the CDR3 plus reference TRBV5-6 and TRBJ1-1, the full variable domain is DAGVTQSPTHLIKTRGQQVTLRCSPKSGHDTVSWYQQALGQGPQFIFQYYEEEERQRGNFPDRFSGHQFPNYSSELNVNALLLGDSALYLCASSLARRVVNTEAFFGQGTRLTVV.

CDR3 sequence: CASRDRGIGTGELFF. The CDR3 DNA is TGTGCCAGCAGGGACAGGGGAATCGGCACCGGGGAGCTGTTTTTT. The J gene is TRBJ2-2, the V gene TRBV2; TRBD1 agrees at 9 bases. The V and J ends lost 6 bases and 4 bases, in that order; junction bases with no gene match: 6. This CDR3 is built from 15 residues. Germline CDR1 is SNHLY and CDR2 is FYNNEI.

This chain links TRBV27 with TRBJ1-1, with 8 bases fitting TRBD1. After removal of 1 base from V and 4 bases from J, the junction contained 8 bases not matched to a gene. CDR1 and CDR2 (germline): MNHEY, SMNVEV (reference sequence). The CDR3 length is 16 residues. DNA for the CDR3: TGTGCCAGCAGTTTATATGTTCAGGGGGCCTCCACTGAAGCTTTCTTT. Its translation is CASSLYVQGASTEAFF.

This clone was observed a single time. The chain uses TRBV9 and TRBJ1-1; D uncertain. Germline loops: CDR1 SGDLS, CDR2 YYNGEE. This CDR3 has 14 residues. The V end was cut by 1 base, the J end by 6 bases, with 13 bases between. The CDR3 DNA is TGTGCCAGCAGCGTACTTCCTGACACCCCTGAAGCTTTCTTT. The encoded protein is CASSVLPDTPEAFF.

The genes are TRBV30 and TRBJ2-2; 7 bases are shared with TRBD1. Losses at the gene ends were 3 bases for V and 4 bases for J; bases not matched to a gene: 11. The CDR3 runs 16 residues. Germline V gene lookup returns CDR1 GTSNPN and CDR2 SVGIG (reference sequence). CDR3 in DNA: TGTGCCTGGAGGAGACCGGGACAGCAATTCACCGGGGAGCTGTTTTTT. Its translation: CAWRRPGQQFTGELFF.

The gene calls are TRBV19 and TRBJ1-2; TRBD1 aligns across 9 bases. J lost 1 base, V lost 6 bases, and 6 bases had no gene match. CDR1 is LNHDA, CDR2 SQIVND, per germline (reference sequence). The CDR3 runs 15 residues. The CDR3 loop reads CASSTGQGYNYGYTF. The CDR3 DNA reads as TGTGCCAGTAGCACGGGACAGGGATATAACTATGGCTACACCTTC.

The count of this clone is one. The chain recombines TRBV12-3 or TRBV12-4 with TRBJ2-3, with D possibly being TRBD2 (5 bases). The CDR3 consists of 13 residues. V was clipped by 0 bases and J by 6 bases, with 7 bases between them. The CDR3 loop reads CASSLAPGDTQYF. The CDR3 nucleotides are TGTGCCAGCAGTTTAGCGCCGGGGGATACGCAGTATTTT.

The chain recombines TRBV30 with TRBJ1-5; D is perhaps TRBD1 (5 bases). Per the germline V gene, CDR1 is GTSNPN and CDR2 is SVGIG (reference sequence). Trimming removed 5 bases at V and 4 bases at J, with 15 bases between. The CDR3 length is 14 residues. The CDR3 sequence is CAWGGFGTNQPQHF. CDR3 DNA: TGTGCCTGGGGGGGGTTTGGGACTAATCAGCCCCAGCATTTT.

The chain uses TRBV15 and TRBJ1-3; D call uncertain. CDR1 and CDR2 from the germline V gene are LNHNV and YYDKDF (reference sequence). V gave up 0 bases and J gave up 4 bases, with 10 bases separating them. The CDR3 spans 15 residues. The CDR3, as DNA: TGTGCCACCAGCAGAGATTCCGGTGCCGGAAACACCATATATTTT. This sequence encodes CATSRDSGAGNTIYF.

The chain is built from TRBV30 and TRBJ1-4, with TRBD1 identical over 10 bases. Per germline, CDR1 GTSNPN and CDR2 SVGIG (reference sequence). V was pared by 5 bases and J by 7 bases, with 7 bases of the junction left unmatched. This CDR3 comprises 14 residues. The chain's CDR3 is CAWRQGASGEKLFF. DNA for the CDR3: TGTGCCTGGCGACAGGGGGCGTCGGGTGAAAAACTGTTTTTT.

V gene TRBV30 combines with J gene TRBJ1-1; TRBD1 agrees at 8 bases. The germline gives CDR1 GTSNPN, CDR2 SVGIG (reference sequence). Unmatched junction bases numbered 10, after V lost 8 bases and J lost 5 bases. This CDR3 spans 13 amino acids. CDR3 sequence reads: CAGRGTGQTEAFF. DNA for the CDR3: TGTGCCGGCCGCGGGACAGGACAAACTGAAGCTTTCTTT. Supplemented by reference TRBV30 and TRBJ1-1, the full variable domain reads SQTIHQWPATLVQPVGSPLSLECTVEGTSNPNLYWYRQAAGRGLQLLFYSVGIGQISSEVPQNLSASRPQDRQFILSSKKLLLSDSGFYLCAGRGTGQTEAFFGQGTRLTVV.

This chain uses TRBV19 with TRBJ1-1; D possibly corresponds to TRBD1 (5 bases). Germline CDR1 LNHDA, CDR2 SQIVND (reference sequence). With 7 bases removed from V and 7 bases from J, the gap between germline ends came to 16 bases. This CDR3 contains 13 residues. CDR3 in amino acids: CASTSPGGVEAFF. The CDR3 DNA reads as TGTGCCAGTACTAGCCCCGGGGGAGTTGAAGCTTTCTTT.

The gene calls are TRBV19 and TRBJ1-4; 9 bases fit TRBD1. Losses at the gene ends were 5 bases for V and 3 bases for J; bases not matched to a gene: 4. This CDR3 region has 15 residues. Germline values: CDR1 LNHDA, CDR2 SQIVND (reference sequence). Here the CDR3 DNA reads TGTGCCAGTAGTGGACAGGGGAGGTCTAATGAAAAACTGTTTTTT. It specifies CASSGQGRSNEKLFF.